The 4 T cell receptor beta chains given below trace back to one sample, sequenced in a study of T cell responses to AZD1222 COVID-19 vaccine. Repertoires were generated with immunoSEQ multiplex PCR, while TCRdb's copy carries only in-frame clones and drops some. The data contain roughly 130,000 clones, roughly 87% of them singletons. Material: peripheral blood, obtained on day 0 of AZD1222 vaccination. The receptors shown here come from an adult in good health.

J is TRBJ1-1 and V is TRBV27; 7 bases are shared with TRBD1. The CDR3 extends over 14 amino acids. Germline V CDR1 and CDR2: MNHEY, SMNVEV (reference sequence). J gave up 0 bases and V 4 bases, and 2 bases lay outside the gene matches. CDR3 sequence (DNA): TGTGCCAGCAGTTACAGGGGCCTGAACACTGAAGCTTTCTTT. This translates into CASSYRGLNTEAFF.

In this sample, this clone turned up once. In DNA form, the CDR3 reads TGTGCCAGCAGTTTGGGACAGGGTGAGACACCCCTCCACTTT. This gives the protein CASSLGQGETPLHF. This rearrangement joins TRBV27 to TRBJ1-6, with 9 bases aligning to TRBD1. Germline V lookup: CDR1 MNHEY, CDR2 SMNVEV (reference sequence). V trimming: 3 bases; J trimming: 11 bases; junction bases outside the gene matches: 5. There are 14 residues in the CDR3.

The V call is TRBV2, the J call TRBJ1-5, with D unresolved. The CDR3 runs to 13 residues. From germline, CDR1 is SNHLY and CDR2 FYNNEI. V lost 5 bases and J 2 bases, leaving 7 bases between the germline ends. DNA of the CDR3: TGTGCCAGCAGTCCCCTAGGCAATCAGCCCCAGCATTTT. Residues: CASSPLGNQPQHF.

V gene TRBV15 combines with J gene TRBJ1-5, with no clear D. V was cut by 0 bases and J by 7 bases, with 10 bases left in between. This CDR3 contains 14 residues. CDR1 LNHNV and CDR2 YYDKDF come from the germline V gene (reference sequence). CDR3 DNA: TGTGCCACCAGCAGAGATTTCGGTGGGCAGCCCCAGCATTTT. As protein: CATSRDFGGQPQHF. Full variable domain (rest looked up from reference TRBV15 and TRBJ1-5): DAMVIQNPRYQVTQFGKPVTLSCSQTLNHNVMYWYQQKSSQAPKLLFHYYDKDFNNEADTPDNFQSRRPNTSFCFLDIRSPGLGDTAMYLCATSRDFGGQPQHFGDGTRLSIL.